In its sample, the clone carrying this TCR beta chain was seen a few times. Its antigen is still unknown. The data were taken from a study of identical twins. Findings and limits, study-wide: Abundant cord blood beta clonotypes carried fewer insertions; memory repertoires showed none. In monozygotic twins, models underestimated the sharing of out-of-frame TCR alpha.

Trimming took off 5 bases at V and 3 bases at J, with 11 bases between the two ends. The CDR3 is made up of 14 amino acids. A single record per CDR3 protein comes from TCRdb applying MiXCR to the 5' RACE reads. Of 240,000 or so distinct CDR3 sequences detected, over 9.5% appear once; the ten largest clones hold roughly 10%. The source of this sequence is a man in his forties or fifties in good health. Sequences were obtained from memory T cells sorted from blood. The chain couples TRBV12-3 or TRBV12-4 to TRBJ1-5; D possibly corresponds to TRBD1 (5 bases). CDR3 nucleotides: TGTGCCAGCAGTCCAGGGATTACCAATCAGCCCCAGCATTTT. Encoded protein: CASSPGITNQPQHF.